A selection of T cell receptor beta chains follows, all from one sample in a study of cytomegalovirus exposure and HLA in healthy donors. The repertoire was sequenced with immunoSEQ multiplex PCR; TCRdb's copy has only in-frame clones and lacks some. The table includes 100,000 to 150,000 clones, approximately 80% detected once. The sequenced sample was PBMCs. The receptors were gathered from a middle-aged woman in good health and CMV-seronegative. Both conserved end residues are part of each CDR3. D genes are given only for firm matches. The size of a clone is reported for some rows only, either as once, few or many, or as a class for expanded clones.

TRBJ2-6 TRBV6-6 TRBD1 few TGTGCCAGCAGGGGCACAGGGGCCACTGGGGCCAACGTCCTGACTTTC CASRGTGATGANVLTF
TRBJ2-5 TRBV19 TRBD1 . TGTGCCAGTAGTATATCGGGGACAGGTAGGGAGACCCAGTACTTC CASSISGTGRETQYF
TRBJ2-3 TRBV19 TRBD2 . TGTGCCAGTAGCCCCGGCAGCGGGGGGGCGAGGGGTACGCAGTATTTT CASSPGSGGARGTQYF
TRBJ1-1 TRBV5-1 TRBD1 . TGCGCCAGCAGCTTGGTCCGAACAGGGGATGAAGCTTTCTTT CASSLVRTGDEAFF
TRBJ1-6 TRBV4-2 TRBD1 once TGTGCCAGCAGACCCGACAGGGGCAATTCACCCCTCCACTTT CASRPDRGNSPLHF
TRBJ1-2 TRBV7-2 TRBD1 once TGTGCCAGCAGAGCTTATGGGACAGGGACCTATGGCTACACCTTC CASRAYGTGTYGYTF
TRBJ1-2 TRBV7-2 TRBD1 . TGTGCCAGCAGCCGGGACAGGGGGCGAGGTGGCTACACCTTC CASSRDRGRGGYTF
TRBJ1-5 TRBV7-9 . once TGTGCCAGCAGCCCCCAGGCAGCCAATCAGCCCCAGCATTTT CASSPQAANQPQHF
TRBJ1-6 TRBV7-6 . . TGTGCCAGCAGCTTAGCGGCAGCGGAACCCTCCTATAATTCACCCCTCCACTTT CASSLAAAEPSYNSPLHF
TRBJ2-7 TRBV5-1 TRBD1 . TGCGCCAGCAGCCTCCTGCCAGATACAGGGGGCGTTCTATACGAGCAGTACTTC CASSLLPDTGGVLYEQYF
TRBJ1-3 TRBV5-1 . once TGCGCCAGCAGCTCCAGCGGGACGGACTCTGGAAACACCATATATTTT CASSSSGTDSGNTIYF
TRBJ1-4 TRBV7-2 TRBD1 few TGTGCCAGCAGCCCCCAGACAGGGCGTAATGAAAAACTGTTTTTT CASSPQTGRNEKLFF
TRBJ2-7 TRBV27 . . TGTGCCAGCAGTTTATCGCAGGGGCGGGACGAGCAGTACTTC CASSLSQGRDEQYF
TRBJ1-3 TRBV6-5 . . TGTGCCAGCAGGAGTACAAACACCATATATTTT CASRSTNTIYF
TRBJ2-5 TRBV6-6 . few TGTGCCACCGCAACTTGGACAGATCAAGAGACCCAGTACTTC CATATWTDQETQYF
TRBJ2-3 TRBV7-9 . . TGTGCCAGCAGCCCGTTTGGCACAGATACGCAGTATTTT CASSPFGTDTQYF
TRBJ1-2 TRBV5-1 TRBD1 . TGCGCCAGCAGCTCAGACTCGGACAGGGGGGGCTACACCTTC CASSSDSDRGGYTF
TRBJ2-7 TRBV2 TRBD2 . TGTGCCAGCACTACGGGACTCCCCGGACTAGCGGGAGGGACCTACGAGCAGTACTTC CASTTGLPGLAGGTYEQYF